These 25 T cell receptor beta chains originate from one sample sequenced in a study of PD-1 blockade in classical Hodgkin lymphoma. Time point denoted: cycle 4 day 1 (C4D1), after less than seven weeks of nivolumab. Every patient was affected by relapse after autologous stem cell transplantation, while exposure to brentuximab vedotin was not uniform. Repertoires were generated with immunoSEQ multiplex PCR, while TCRdb's copy carries only in-frame clones and drops some. The data contain more than 30,000 clones, about 80% of them singletons. The specimen was peripheral blood mononuclear cells (PBMCs), collected before the fourth cycle of nivolumab. The source of these receptors is a human donor with classical Hodgkin lymphoma.

The J gene is TRBJ2-7, the V gene TRBV5-1; TRBD2 matches at 10 bases. Germline V gene sequence: CDR1 SGHRS, CDR2 YFSETQ. J gave up 0 bases and V 4 bases, and 10 bases lay outside the gene matches. This CDR3 comprises 17 residues. CDR3 bases: TGCGCCAGCAGCATCTATACGAGCGGGGGGGCCTCCTACGAGCAGTACTTC. This translates into CASSIYTSGGASYEQYF. The full variable domain, in which reference TRBV5-1 and TRBJ2-7 provide the parts outside the CDR3, is KAGVTQTPRYLIKTRGQQVTLSCSPISGHRSVSWYQQTPGQGLQFLFEYFSETQRNKGNFPGRFSGRQFSNSRSEMNVSTLELGDSALYLCASSIYTSGGASYEQYFGPGTRLTVT.

V and J are TRBV2 and TRBJ1-2; the D is unclear. The CDR3 is 13 residues long. V gave up 7 bases and J gave up 4 bases, with 13 bases separating them. Germline V gene data show CDR1 as SNHLY and CDR2 as FYNNEI. The CDR3 loop reads CASIRTDFYGYTF. CDR3 bases: TGTGCCAGCATCCGGACGGACTTCTATGGCTACACCTTC.

This chain links TRBV11-2 with TRBJ2-7; D might be TRBD1 (6 bases). Between the trimmed V and J ends, which lost 0 bases and 0 bases, there was a span of 21 bases. The CDR3 is 19 residues long. Germline CDR1 is SGHAT and CDR2 is FQNNGV. This chain's CDR3 is CASSLDLIPRDKSSYEQYF. CDR3 sequence (DNA): TGTGCCAGCAGCTTAGATCTGATACCTCGGGACAAGAGCTCCTACGAGCAGTACTTC.

The V and J genes are TRBV13 and TRBJ2-4, with TRBD2 identical over 8 bases. Germline-derived CDR1 and CDR2 are PRHDT and FYEKMQ (reference sequence). V trimming: 4 bases; J trimming: 0 bases; junction bases outside the gene matches: 5. The CDR3 spans 16 residues. For the CDR3, the DNA is TGTGCCAGCAGCTCTCTCGGGAGGGGAGCCAAAAACATTCAGTACTTC. It codes for CASSSLGRGAKNIQYF.

The V call is TRBV18, the J call TRBJ1-1, with 9 positions matching TRBD1. This CDR3 has 15 amino acids. Germline CDR1 reads KGHSH; CDR2 reads LQKENI. V lost 3 bases, J lost 3 bases, and 5 bases stayed unmatched. DNA for the CDR3: TGTGCCAGCTCACCGGGACAGGGCGAATACACTGAAGCTTTCTTT. It translates to CASSPGQGEYTEAFF.

Notes on this clone: A far larger clone is just one base off, so this is likely a read error. The chain is built from TRBV4-2 and TRBJ1-5, with 11 nucleotides matching TRBD1. J gave up 10 bases and V 0 bases, and 8 bases lay outside the gene matches. Germline V lookup: CDR1 LGHNA, CDR2 YNFKEQ. The CDR3 totals 16 residues. The CDR3 region has the DNA TGTGCCAGCAGCCAAGATACGGGGGACAGGGGGATTCCCCAGCATTTT. The encoded protein is CASSQDTGDRGIPQHF.

This clone was observed a few times. This chain uses TRBV9 with TRBJ1-1, with D tentatively TRBD1 (6 bases). The germline gives CDR1 SGDLS, CDR2 YYNGEE. CDR3 length: 14 amino acids. V lost 4 bases to trimming and J lost 1 base, with 11 bases between them. In DNA, the CDR3 is TGTGCCAGCAGCCCCACAGGGCGGAACACTGAAGCTTTCTTT. Residues: CASSPTGRNTEAFF.

Written as DNA, the CDR3 is TGTGCCAGCAGCTTTCTGGTAGACTCCTACGAGCAGTACTTC. Protein product: CASSFLVDSYEQYF. The V call is TRBV5-4, the J call TRBJ2-7, with D uncertain. The CDR3 has 14 residues. V lost 2 bases to trimming and J lost 0 bases, with 9 bases between them. CDR1 and CDR2 (germline): SGHNT, YYREEE (reference sequence).

This chain links TRBV7-9 with TRBJ1-3, with no clear D. V lost 2 bases and J 4 bases, leaving 12 bases between the germline ends. Germline assignment: CDR1 SEHNR and CDR2 FQNEAQ (reference sequence). This CDR3 comprises 15 residues. The CDR3 sequence: CASSLSIGPGNTIYF. DNA for the CDR3: TGTGCCAGCAGCTTATCTATAGGGCCCGGAAACACCATATATTTT. Looking up the rest from reference TRBV7-9 and TRBJ1-3 gives the full variable domain: DTGVSQNPRHKITKRGQNVTFRCDPISEHNRLYWYRQTLGQGPEFLTYFQNEAQLEKSRLLSDRFSAERPKGSFSTLEIQRTEQGDSAMYLCASSLSIGPGNTIYFGEGSWLTVV.

V and J are TRBV29-1 and TRBJ2-3; the D gene could be TRBD1 or TRBD2 (5 bases each). V was pared by 0 bases and J by 3 bases, with 10 bases between. The CDR3 is 14 residues long. Germline CDR1 reads SQVTM; CDR2 reads ANQGSEA. CDR3 nucleotides: TGCAGCGTTGAAGACAGGGACGGGACAGATACGCAGTATTTT. Its translation is CSVEDRDGTDTQYF.

This clone was counted only a few times. The CDR3 nucleotides are TGCGCCAGCAGCGGAGGGACAGCCGGGATGATTGTGTACTTC. It specifies CASSGGTAGMIVYF. This chain links TRBV5-1 with TRBJ2-5; weak D call: TRBD1 (7 bases). The V gene lost 4 bases and the J gene lost 13 bases, with 23 bases spanning the gap. This CDR3 comprises 14 residues. Per germline, CDR1 SGHRS and CDR2 YFSETQ.

CDR3 amino acids: CASSLRGARDQPQHF. As DNA, the CDR3 is TGTGCCAGCAGTTTAAGGGGAGCGAGGGATCAGCCCCAGCATTTT. The chain is built from TRBV28 and TRBJ1-5, with a possible D match to TRBD1 (5 bases). The CDR3 covers 15 residues. V was clipped by 2 bases and J by 5 bases, with 13 bases between them. Germline lookup yields CDR1 MDHEN and CDR2 SYDVKM.

V gene TRBV5-4 combines with J gene TRBJ2-3, with D possibly TRBD2 on 5 matching bases. Trimming pared 4 bases from V and 4 bases from J, leaving 16 bases between. CDR3 size: 15 residues. Germline V gene sequence: CDR1 SGHNT, CDR2 YYREEE (reference sequence). The CDR3 DNA is TGTGCCAGCAGCCTAGCCGGGATTAGCGCAGATACGCAGTATTTT. Its protein product is CASSLAGISADTQYF.

The chain couples TRBV5-1 to TRBJ2-5; 10 bases match TRBD1. After removal of 0 bases from V and 2 bases from J, the junction contained 1 base not matched to a gene. The CDR3 length is 15 residues. Germline CDR1 is SGHRS and CDR2 is YFSETQ. The CDR3 here is CASSLGDRGQETQYF. Written as DNA, the CDR3 is TGCGCCAGCAGCTTGGGGGACAGGGGACAAGAGACCCAGTACTTC.

There are a few counts of this clone. J is TRBJ2-1 and V is TRBV7-6, with no clear D. The CDR3 is made up of 14 amino acids. The V end lost 1 base, the J end lost 5 bases, and 9 bases lay between the germline ends. Germline CDR1 is SGHVS and CDR2 is FNYEAQ. The CDR3 spells CASSLVGSDNEQFF. As DNA, the CDR3 is TGTGCCAGCAGCTTAGTAGGATCCGACAATGAGCAGTTCTTC.

The J gene is TRBJ1-1, the V gene TRBV4-2; a weak D match, TRBD1 (6 bases). The CDR3 length is 17 residues. Germline CDR1 reads LGHNA; CDR2 reads YNFKEQ. With 4 bases removed from V and 0 bases from J, the gap between germline ends came to 18 bases. In DNA form, the CDR3 reads TGTGCCAGCAGCCTCCCCACAGGGCTGACCATGAACACTGAAGCTTTCTTT. Translating it yields CASSLPTGLTMNTEAFF.

The chain uses TRBV30 and TRBJ2-2; 8 positions match TRBD1. There are 14 residues in the CDR3. V shed 3 bases, J shed 4 bases, and the junction held 4 bases outside the gene matches. Germline V gene sequence: CDR1 GTSNPN, CDR2 SVGIG (reference sequence). The CDR3 sequence: CAWRGQEFTGELFF. Here the CDR3 DNA reads TGTGCCTGGAGGGGACAGGAGTTCACCGGGGAGCTGTTTTTT.

This clone was observed once. The chain is built from TRBV7-8 and TRBJ2-5; 7 bases align to TRBD2. The CDR3 runs 15 residues. V lost 3 bases to trimming and J lost 5 bases; unmatched junction nucleotides: 9. Looked up from germline, CDR1 is SGHVS and CDR2 is FQNEAQ. CDR3: CASSLGGLAGETQYF. CDR3 in DNA: TGTGCCAGCAGCTTGGGAGGGCTAGCAGGGGAGACCCAGTACTTC.

This clone has only a few counts. The rearrangement joins TRBV2 to TRBJ2-1; D uncertain. V was pared by 4 bases and J by 4 bases, with 2 bases between. Germline CDR1 is SNHLY and CDR2 is FYNNEI. CDR3 size: 11 residues. The CDR3 spells CASSGYNEQFF. CDR3 in DNA: TGTGCCAGCAGTGGATACAATGAGCAGTTCTTC. The variable domain in full, completed from reference TRBV2 and TRBJ2-1, reads EPEVTQTPSHQVTQMGQEVILRCVPISNHLYFYWYRQILGQKVEFLVSFYNNEISEKSEIFDDQFSVERPDGSNFTLKIRSTKLEDSAMYFCASSGYNEQFFGPGTRLTVL.

The chain joins TRBV6-5 to TRBJ2-3; D may match TRBD1 or TRBD2 (5 bases each). CDR1 is MNHEY and CDR2 is SVGAGI in the germline V gene. Trimming took 8 bases from V and 6 from J, leaving 18 bases between them. This CDR3 is built from 14 residues. CDR3 bases: TGTGCCAGCGGACTGACAGCGCCTCTGGATACGCAGTATTTT. This translates into CASGLTAPLDTQYF.

This clone was detected only a few times. The rearrangement links TRBV5-1 to TRBJ1-6; D possibly corresponds to TRBD1 (5 bases). The CDR3 consists of 13 residues. Between the trimmed V and J ends, which lost 5 bases and 6 bases, there was a span of 9 bases. Germline CDR1 is SGHRS and CDR2 is YFSETQ. The CDR3, as DNA: TGCGCCAGCAGTTCCGGGGCTAATTCACCCCTCCACTTT. It encodes CASSSGANSPLHF.

This sequence joins TRBV30 and TRBJ1-2, with D maybe TRBD1 (6 bases). This CDR3 has 15 residues. Germline CDR1 reads GTSNPN; CDR2 reads SVGIG (reference sequence). Trimming took 2 bases from V and 5 from J, leaving 18 bases between them. The CDR3 sequence is CAWSQDRRTAYGYTF. The CDR3 DNA follows: TGTGCCTGGAGTCAAGACAGGCGAACGGCGTATGGCTACACCTTC.

V is TRBV7-2 and J is TRBJ2-1, with D possibly matching TRBD1 (7 bases). V lost 5 bases and J 6 bases, leaving 17 bases between the germline ends. The CDR3 length is 15 residues. The germline gives CDR1 SGHTA, CDR2 FQGNSA. As DNA, the CDR3 is TGTGCCAGCAGCCTAGGAGGGGGCCCGGGCAATGAGCAGTTCTTC. This translates into CASSLGGGPGNEQFF.

The chain is built from TRBV7-2 and TRBJ1-2; 8 bases map to TRBD1. This CDR3 comprises 13 residues. J gave up 10 bases and V 6 bases, and 10 bases lay outside the gene matches. The V gene's germline CDR1 is SGHTA and CDR2 FQGNSA. The CDR3 spells CASRSDRGLFYTF. The CDR3 bases are TGTGCCAGCAGATCCGACAGGGGTCTATTCTACACCTTC.

CDR3 in amino acids: CASSEVGDSYTF. The CDR3, as DNA: TGTGCCAGCAGTGAAGTTGGGGATAGCTACACCTTC. The chain is built from TRBV6-1 and TRBJ1-2, with D unclear. Trimming shortened V by 1 base and J by 9 bases, and 9 bases separated the two germline ends. The CDR3 has 12 amino acids. Germline values: CDR1 MNHNS, CDR2 SASEGT.